This T cell receptor (beta chain) derives from a study of CD8 T cells in ankylosing spondylitis. This clonotype was seen only a few times. The target antigen is unknown. Using quantitative 5'-RACE with molecular barcodes, the authors made TCR beta libraries. TCRdb recomputed calls from the 5' RACE reads with MiXCR, one row per CDR3 protein. The profile shows around 340,000 distinct CDR3 sequences, roughly 15% of them singletons. The germline V gene has CDR1 SGHRS and CDR2 YFSETQ. The CDR3 covers 17 residues. J gave up 2 bases and V 4 bases, and 11 bases lay outside the gene matches. Study-wide points: Clones linked to disease were reported to show significant enrichment in matched ankylosing spondylitis synovial fluid. Both synovial fluid and blood in reactive arthritis had previously been reported to carry some motif variants.

Sequences were obtained from blood, either unsorted or a sorted T cell fraction (not recorded which). The sequence was obtained from a male donor with ankylosing spondylitis or in good health (not recorded which). The chain employs TRBV5-1 and TRBJ2-3, with 9 bases matching TRBD1. CDR3 in amino acids: CASSPGQGLLTTDTQYF. DNA of the CDR3: TGCGCCAGCAGCCCCGGACAGGGGCTGCTTACCACAGATACGCAGTATTTT.